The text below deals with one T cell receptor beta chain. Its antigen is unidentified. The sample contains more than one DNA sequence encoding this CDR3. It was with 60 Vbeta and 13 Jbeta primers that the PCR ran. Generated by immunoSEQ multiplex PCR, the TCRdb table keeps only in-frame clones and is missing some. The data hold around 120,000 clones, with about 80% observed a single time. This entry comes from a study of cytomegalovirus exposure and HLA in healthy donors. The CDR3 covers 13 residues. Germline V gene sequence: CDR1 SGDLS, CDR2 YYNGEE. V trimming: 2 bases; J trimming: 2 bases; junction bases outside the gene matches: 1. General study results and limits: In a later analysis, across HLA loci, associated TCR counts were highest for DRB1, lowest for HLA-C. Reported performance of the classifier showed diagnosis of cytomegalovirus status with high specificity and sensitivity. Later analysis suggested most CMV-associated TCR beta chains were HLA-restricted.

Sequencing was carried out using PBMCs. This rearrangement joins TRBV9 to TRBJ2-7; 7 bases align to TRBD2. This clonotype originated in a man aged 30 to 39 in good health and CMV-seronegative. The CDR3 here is CASSVGGTYEQYF. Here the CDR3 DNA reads TGTGCCAGCAGCGTGGGGGGGACCTACGAGCAGTACTTC.